Listed below are T cell receptor beta chains from one sample, sequenced in a study of blood T cell repertoires in COVID-19. Clones were read by immunoSEQ multiplex PCR, and TCRdb kept only the in-frame ones, dropping some. The table includes a few hundred thousand clones, around 92% detected once. The sample was peripheral blood. The receptors here all came from a woman under 40 with COVID-19, enrolled during active disease. Each CDR3 is given with its conserved first and last residue. D genes are given only for firm matches. Clone size, where shown, is once, few, many, or a class for clones that have expanded.

CDR3aa: CASSLRLAVYNEQFF
CDR3nt: TGTGCCAGCAGTTTGCGGCTAGCGGTGTACAATGAGCAGTTCTTC
d_gene: TRBD2
v_gene: TRBV27
abundance: NA
j_gene: TRBJ2-1

CDR3aa: CASSLGQLAGETKFF
CDR3nt: TGCGCCAGCAGCTTGGGCCAACTAGCGGGAGAAACGAAGTTCTTC
d_gene: TRBD2
v_gene: TRBV5-1
abundance: NA
j_gene: TRBJ2-1

CDR3aa: CASSSADWSGEQFF
CDR3nt: TGTGCCAGCAGCTCGGCCGACTGGAGCGGTGAGCAGTTCTTC
d_gene: NA
v_gene: TRBV7-9
abundance: NA
j_gene: TRBJ2-1

CDR3aa: CASSETSGRFGDEQFF
CDR3nt: TGCGCCAGCAGTGAAACTAGCGGGAGGTTCGGGGATGAGCAGTTCTTC
d_gene: TRBD2
v_gene: TRBV10-2
abundance: NA
j_gene: TRBJ2-1

CDR3aa: CASSPHEIEVSEQYF
CDR3nt: TGTGCCAGCTCACCACATGAGATTGAGGTCTCCGAGCAGTACTTC
d_gene: NA
v_gene: TRBV18
abundance: NA
j_gene: TRBJ2-7

CDR3aa: CASSLGTRGELFF
CDR3nt: TGTGCTAGCAGCCTCGGGACTCGTGGGGAGCTGTTTTTT
d_gene: NA
v_gene: TRBV7-7
abundance: few
j_gene: TRBJ2-2

CDR3aa: CASSDDRGNYGYTF
CDR3nt: TGCGCCAGCAGCGATGACAGGGGGAACTATGGCTACACCTTC
d_gene: TRBD1
v_gene: TRBV4-3
abundance: NA
j_gene: TRBJ1-2

CDR3aa: CASRGLAGGGPFSKDTQYF
CDR3nt: TGTGCCAGCAGGGGACTAGCGGGGGGCGGTCCGTTCAGTAAAGATACGCAGTATTTT
d_gene: TRBD2
v_gene: TRBV19
abundance: once
j_gene: TRBJ2-3

CDR3aa: CASSPSSSTDTQYF
CDR3nt: TGTGCCAGCTCACCATCGTCCAGCACAGATACGCAGTATTTT
d_gene: NA
v_gene: TRBV18
abundance: NA
j_gene: TRBJ2-3

CDR3aa: CATNRQGSGSYNEQFF
CDR3nt: TGTGCCACCAACCGACAGGGGAGTGGGTCCTACAATGAGCAGTTCTTC
d_gene: TRBD1
v_gene: TRBV19
abundance: NA
j_gene: TRBJ2-1

CDR3aa: CASSQDPAGLNTGELFF
CDR3nt: TGTGCCAGCAGCCAAGATCCAGCGGGGTTGAACACCGGGGAGCTGTTTTTT
d_gene: TRBD2
v_gene: TRBV4-2
abundance: NA
j_gene: TRBJ2-2

CDR3aa: CASSETGNGYTF
CDR3nt: TGTGCCAGCAGTGAAACAGGGAATGGCTACACCTTC
d_gene: NA
v_gene: TRBV6-1
abundance: NA
j_gene: TRBJ1-2

CDR3aa: CASSLTESLRTEAFF
CDR3nt: TGCGCCAGCAGCTTGACAGAGTCCCTAAGGACTGAAGCTTTCTTT
d_gene: NA
v_gene: TRBV5-1
abundance: NA
j_gene: TRBJ1-1

CDR3aa: CASRADSQNTEAFF
CDR3nt: TGTGCCAGCAGGGCGGACAGCCAGAACACTGAAGCTTTCTTT
d_gene: NA
v_gene: TRBV2
abundance: NA
j_gene: TRBJ1-1

CDR3aa: CASSRGGLYNEQFF
CDR3nt: TGTGCCAGCAGTAGGGGCGGTCTATACAATGAGCAGTTCTTC
d_gene: NA
v_gene: TRBV28
abundance: NA
j_gene: TRBJ2-1

CDR3aa: CASSENRDTQYF
CDR3nt: TGTGCCAGCAGCGAAAACAGGGATACGCAGTATTTT
d_gene: NA
v_gene: TRBV13
abundance: NA
j_gene: TRBJ2-3

CDR3aa: CASSRDRGRDGYTF
CDR3nt: TGTGCCAGCTCCCGGGACAGGGGAAGGGATGGCTACACCTTC
d_gene: TRBD1
v_gene: TRBV18
abundance: NA
j_gene: TRBJ1-2

CDR3aa: CASSLLAGLQQETQYF
CDR3nt: TGTGCCAGCAGCCTCTTGGCGGGACTACAACAAGAGACCCAGTACTTC
d_gene: TRBD2
v_gene: TRBV7-9
abundance: NA
j_gene: TRBJ2-5

CDR3aa: CASSDITEAFF
CDR3nt: TGTGCCAGCAGTGATATAACTGAAGCTTTCTTT
d_gene: NA
v_gene: TRBV6-1
abundance: NA
j_gene: TRBJ1-1

CDR3aa: CSVDERTDTQYF
CDR3nt: TGCAGCGTTGATGAGCGGACAGATACGCAGTATTTT
d_gene: NA
v_gene: TRBV29-1
abundance: NA
j_gene: TRBJ2-3

CDR3aa: CASRFGGENTEAFF
CDR3nt: TGTGCCAGTCGTTTTGGGGGCGAGAACACTGAAGCTTTCTTT
d_gene: NA
v_gene: TRBV4-2
abundance: once
j_gene: TRBJ1-1

CDR3aa: CASMSDSVNSGNTIYF
CDR3nt: TGTGCCAGTATGTCGGACAGCGTGAACTCTGGAAACACCATATATTTT
d_gene: NA
v_gene: TRBV19
abundance: NA
j_gene: TRBJ1-3

CDR3aa: CASREGGGTEAFF
CDR3nt: TGCGCCAGCAGGGAAGGGGGGGGTACTGAAGCTTTCTTT
d_gene: NA
v_gene: TRBV10-1
abundance: NA
j_gene: TRBJ1-1

CDR3aa: CASSPRQGLLILSETQYF
CDR3nt: TGTGCCAGCAGCCCCCGGCAGGGGCTATTGATTTTGTCAGAGACCCAGTACTTC
d_gene: NA
v_gene: TRBV7-2
abundance: NA
j_gene: TRBJ2-5

CDR3aa: CASSQVSGGYEQFF
CDR3nt: TGTGCCAGCAGCCAAGTGTCGGGAGGGTATGAGCAGTTCTTC
d_gene: TRBD2
v_gene: TRBV3-1/TRBV3-2
abundance: NA
j_gene: TRBJ2-1

CDR3aa: CASSQEGGDSRYGYTF
CDR3nt: TGTGCCAGCAGCCAAGAGGGGGGGGATTCGCGGTATGGCTACACCTTC
d_gene: NA
v_gene: TRBV4-2
abundance: NA
j_gene: TRBJ1-2

CDR3aa: CATSRDRDRKQFF
CDR3nt: TGTGCCACCAGCAGAGATCGGGATAGAAAGCAGTTCTTC
d_gene: NA
v_gene: TRBV15
abundance: NA
j_gene: TRBJ2-1

CDR3aa: CASRDISSYNEQFF
CDR3nt: TGTGCCAGCAGGGACATTTCCTCCTACAATGAGCAGTTCTTC
d_gene: NA
v_gene: TRBV28
abundance: NA
j_gene: TRBJ2-1

CDR3aa: CASSGAGPLGEQFF
CDR3nt: TGCGCCAGCAGTGGAGCGGGCCCACTGGGTGAGCAGTTCTTC
d_gene: NA
v_gene: TRBV10-1
abundance: NA
j_gene: TRBJ2-1

CDR3aa: CASSLSSGRTEAFF
CDR3nt: TGCGCCAGCAGCCTATCTTCGGGTCGGACTGAAGCTTTCTTT
d_gene: NA
v_gene: TRBV5-1
abundance: NA
j_gene: TRBJ1-1

CDR3aa: CASSFNNYGYTF
CDR3nt: TGTGCCAGCAGCTTTAATAACTATGGCTACACCTTC
d_gene: NA
v_gene: TRBV7-2
abundance: NA
j_gene: TRBJ1-2

CDR3aa: CASSLAGTIQETQYF
CDR3nt: TGTGCCAGCAGCTTAGCCGGGACAATCCAAGAGACCCAGTACTTC
d_gene: NA
v_gene: TRBV7-2
abundance: NA
j_gene: TRBJ2-5

CDR3aa: CASSQEVGTGGFREKLFF
CDR3nt: TGCGCCAGCAGCCAAGAGGTCGGGACAGGGGGTTTCAGGGAAAAACTGTTTTTT
d_gene: TRBD1
v_gene: TRBV4-1
abundance: NA
j_gene: TRBJ1-4

CDR3aa: CASSVRDSIHEQYF
CDR3nt: TGTGCCAGCAGCGTCCGGGACTCTATCCACGAGCAGTACTTC
d_gene: NA
v_gene: TRBV7-2
abundance: NA
j_gene: TRBJ2-7

CDR3aa: CASSPGQGNQETQYF
CDR3nt: TGCGCCAGCAGCCCGGGACAGGGGAACCAAGAGACCCAGTACTTC
d_gene: TRBD1
v_gene: TRBV5-1
abundance: NA
j_gene: TRBJ2-5

CDR3aa: CASSSTGYGYTF
CDR3nt: TGTGCCAGCAGTTCCACAGGATATGGCTACACCTTC
d_gene: NA
v_gene: TRBV6-2/TRBV6-3
abundance: NA
j_gene: TRBJ1-2

CDR3aa: CASSFPPGKPGSTQHF
CDR3nt: TGTGCCAGCAGTTTCCCCCCGGGAAAGCCCGGATCGACCCAGCATTTT
d_gene: NA
v_gene: TRBV6-6
abundance: NA
j_gene: TRBJ1-5

CDR3aa: CSARDRETQYF
CDR3nt: TGCAGTGCTAGAGATCGTGAGACCCAGTACTTC
d_gene: NA
v_gene: TRBV20-1
abundance: NA
j_gene: TRBJ2-5

CDR3aa: CASSLRGATDTQYF
CDR3nt: TGTGCCAGCAGCTTACGGGGGGCCACAGATACGCAGTATTTT
d_gene: NA
v_gene: TRBV11-2
abundance: NA
j_gene: TRBJ2-3

CDR3aa: CASSLEPNARNEQFF
CDR3nt: TGCGCCAGCAGCTTGGAACCCAACGCTAGGAATGAGCAGTTCTTC
d_gene: NA
v_gene: TRBV5-1
abundance: NA
j_gene: TRBJ2-1

CDR3aa: CASRPRGREQYF
CDR3nt: TGTGCCAGCAGGCCCAGGGGGCGTGAGCAGTACTTC
d_gene: TRBD1
v_gene: TRBV2
abundance: NA
j_gene: TRBJ2-7

CDR3aa: CASSTGLAGVQDTQYF
CDR3nt: TGTGCCAGCAGCACGGGACTAGCGGGAGTTCAAGATACGCAGTATTTT
d_gene: TRBD2
v_gene: TRBV7-2
abundance: NA
j_gene: TRBJ2-3

CDR3aa: CASKETGEGTEAFF
CDR3nt: TGTGCCAGCAAGGAGACAGGGGAGGGCACTGAAGCTTTCTTT
d_gene: TRBD1
v_gene: TRBV28
abundance: NA
j_gene: TRBJ1-1

CDR3aa: CASSLLAASSYNEQFF
CDR3nt: TGTGCCAGTAGCCTACTAGCGGCGAGCTCCTACAATGAGCAGTTCTTC
d_gene: TRBD2
v_gene: TRBV19
abundance: NA
j_gene: TRBJ2-1

CDR3aa: CASSVETGSTEAFF
CDR3nt: TGTGCCAGCAGCGTAGAGACGGGTAGCACTGAAGCTTTCTTT
d_gene: NA
v_gene: TRBV9
abundance: NA
j_gene: TRBJ1-1

CDR3aa: CASSSQGGAEAFF
CDR3nt: TGCGCCAGCAGCTCCCAGGGCGGGGCTGAAGCTTTCTTT
d_gene: NA
v_gene: TRBV5-1
abundance: once
j_gene: TRBJ1-1

CDR3aa: CASSLDTTDTQYF
CDR3nt: TGTGCCAGCAGCCTGGACACAACAGATACGCAGTATTTT
d_gene: NA
v_gene: TRBV6-5
abundance: NA
j_gene: TRBJ2-3

CDR3aa: CSASRELNEQFF
CDR3nt: TGCAGCGCCTCGAGGGAGTTAAATGAGCAGTTCTTC
d_gene: NA
v_gene: TRBV29-1
abundance: NA
j_gene: TRBJ2-1

CDR3aa: CASSLDTNPDTQYF
CDR3nt: TGTGCCAGCAGCTTAGACACTAATCCAGATACGCAGTATTTT
d_gene: NA
v_gene: TRBV7-2
abundance: NA
j_gene: TRBJ2-3

CDR3aa: CASSFSGPKGNQPQHF
CDR3nt: TGTGCCAGCAGCTTCTCAGGGCCCAAAGGCAATCAGCCCCAGCATTTT
d_gene: NA
v_gene: TRBV7-2
abundance: NA
j_gene: TRBJ1-5

CDR3aa: CASSLNRGDTYGYTF
CDR3nt: TGTGCCAGCAGCTTAAACAGGGGAGATACCTATGGCTACACCTTC
d_gene: TRBD1
v_gene: TRBV7-9
abundance: NA
j_gene: TRBJ1-2

CDR3aa: CASSIGRAASGGPRYNEQFF
CDR3nt: TGTGCCAGTAGTATAGGTCGGGCGGCTAGCGGGGGACCCCGCTACAATGAGCAGTTCTTC
d_gene: TRBD2
v_gene: TRBV19
abundance: NA
j_gene: TRBJ2-1

CDR3aa: CSVSRGMTGTYEQYF
CDR3nt: TGCAGCGTTTCAAGGGGGATGACAGGGACATACGAGCAGTACTTC
d_gene: TRBD1
v_gene: TRBV29-1
abundance: NA
j_gene: TRBJ2-7

CDR3aa: CASSAGQGYTGELFF
CDR3nt: TGCGCCAGCAGCGCGGGACAGGGATACACCGGGGAGCTGTTTTTT
d_gene: TRBD1
v_gene: TRBV5-1
abundance: NA
j_gene: TRBJ2-2

CDR3aa: CASSRDRGHTEAFF
CDR3nt: TGTGCCAGCAGTAGGGACAGGGGGCACACTGAAGCTTTCTTT
d_gene: TRBD1
v_gene: TRBV6-5
abundance: NA
j_gene: TRBJ1-1

CDR3aa: CASSLGGLETQYF
CDR3nt: TGTGCCAGCAGTTTAGGAGGGCTAGAGACCCAGTACTTC
d_gene: NA
v_gene: TRBV28
abundance: NA
j_gene: TRBJ2-5

CDR3aa: CASTTSGYLSNFGGYTF
CDR3nt: TGTGCCAGCACCACTAGCGGTTACCTCAGCAATTTTGGGGGCTACACCTTC
d_gene: NA
v_gene: TRBV28
abundance: NA
j_gene: TRBJ1-2

CDR3aa: CAWIRNTEAFF
CDR3nt: TGTGCCTGGATTCGGAACACTGAAGCTTTCTTT
d_gene: NA
v_gene: TRBV30
abundance: NA
j_gene: TRBJ1-1